These T cell receptor beta chains were read from a single sample in a study of identical twins. Via MiXCR, TCRdb re-called the 5' RACE reads, giving one row per CDR3 protein. Of 500,000 to 600,000 distinct CDR3 sequences in the sample, 22% were seen once. The data also belong to a second study, concerning T cells expressing NK-cell markers.

Sample: CD4+ T cells sorted from blood. The receptor set was obtained from a woman younger than 30 in good health. The CDR3 runs from the conserved cysteine through the conserved F or W. Fields, in order: J gene, clone size, D gene, V gene, CDR3 DNA, CDR3 protein. The D gene is left open where the match is weak. Clone size is stated in some rows and not others, as once, few, many or a class when expanded.

>TRBJ2-7|-|-|TRBV7-8
TGTGCCAGCAGCTTAGCAGGGGCCATATCCTACGAGCAGTACTTC
CASSLAGAISYEQYF
>TRBJ2-2|-|TRBD1|TRBV3-1
TGTGCCAGCAGCCGACAGGGCAATACCGGGGAGCTGTTTTTT
CASSRQGNTGELFF
>TRBJ2-7|many|-|TRBV5-1
TGCGCCAGCAGCTTGGGGGGGACCCCAACCTACGAGCAGTACTTC
CASSLGGTPTYEQYF
>TRBJ1-6|-|-|TRBV25-1
TGTGCCAGCAGTGAAATAGCAGCAAGACTCCACTTT
CASSEIAARLHF
>TRBJ2-5|few|-|TRBV7-2
TGTGCCAGCAGCATACTAGCGACAGGCGAGACCCAGTACTTC
CASSILATGETQYF
>TRBJ1-2|few|-|TRBV6-6
TGTGCCAGCAGTTACTTGTCCTCCTATGGCTACACCTTC
CASSYLSSYGYTF
>TRBJ2-5|-|-|TRBV9
TGTGCCAGCAGCGAGATCGAAGAGACCCAGTACTTC
CASSEIEETQYF
>TRBJ2-3|few|-|TRBV2
TGTGCCAGCAGTGAATGGGGATCCACAGATACGCAGTATTTT
CASSEWGSTDTQYF
>TRBJ2-7|-|TRBD1|TRBV5-4
TGTGCCAGCAGGCCGGGGACAGGGGGATCTAAGAGCCTTTCCGAGCAGTACTTC
CASRPGTGGSKSLSEQYF
>TRBJ2-5|many|-|TRBV20-1
TGCAGTGCTAGTCTCTTCCAAGAGACCCAGTACTTC
CSASLFQETQYF
>TRBJ1-5|few|TRBD1|TRBV20-1
TGCAGTGCTAGACGAAGGACAGGGCTCGCATTTAGCAATCAGCCCCAGCATTTT
CSARRRTGLAFSNQPQHF
>TRBJ1-1|few|-|TRBV12-3/TRBV12-4
TGTGCCAGCAGTTTACAGGGGTTAAGGTCTGAAGCTTTCTTT
CASSLQGLRSEAFF
>TRBJ2-1|-|-|TRBV5-1
TGCGCCAGCAGCTTGGAGCCCCAAGGCCCTTTCAATGAGCAGTTCTTC
CASSLEPQGPFNEQFF
>TRBJ1-2|few|-|TRBV7-2
TGTGCCAGCAGCTTAGTCAGGGAGGATTATGGCTACACCTTC
CASSLVREDYGYTF
>TRBJ2-7|few|-|TRBV4-3
TGCGCCAGCAGTCCTCAATTGACTATGGGCGAGCAGTACTTC
CASSPQLTMGEQYF
>TRBJ1-1|-|TRBD1|TRBV29-1
TGCAGCGTCTGGACAGGGGGGGACACTGAAGCTTTCTTT
CSVWTGGDTEAFF
>TRBJ2-7|-|-|TRBV12-3/TRBV12-4
TGTGCCAGCAGAGTAGGACCCACCTACGAGCAGTACTTC
CASRVGPTYEQYF
>TRBJ2-1|few|TRBD2|TRBV27
TGTGCCAGCACCCTGCTAGCGGGAGGGCCGATGAATGAGCAGTTCTTC
CASTLLAGGPMNEQFF
>TRBJ1-1|few|TRBD1|TRBV9
TGTGCCAGCAGCGTAACCCTGGGGCAGGGGGCTGAAGCTTTCTTT
CASSVTLGQGAEAFF
>TRBJ2-1|-|-|TRBV5-1
TGCGCCAGCAGCTCCTCGGGACGCCCAGGCAATGAGCAGTTCTTC
CASSSSGRPGNEQFF
>TRBJ2-7|few|-|TRBV10-1
TGCGCCAGCAGTGAGTCGGGGGCCTACGAGCAGTACTTC
CASSESGAYEQYF
>TRBJ1-1|-|-|TRBV10-3
TGTGCCATCAGTACAGTGAACACTGAAGCTTTCTTT
CAISTVNTEAFF
>TRBJ2-7|few|-|TRBV12-3/TRBV12-4
TGTGCCAGCAGTTTCGGGGTCCACGAGCAGTACTTC
CASSFGVHEQYF
>TRBJ2-7|medium-sized|TRBD2|TRBV20-1
TGCAGTGCTAGCGGGACTAGCGAGGGAAGCTCCTACGAGCAGTACTTC
CSASGTSEGSSYEQYF
>TRBJ2-5|few|-|TRBV5-1
TGCGCCAGCAGCTTGGGGCAGGCAGGATACCGAGAGACCCAGTACTTC
CASSLGQAGYRETQYF
>TRBJ2-7|-|-|TRBV5-1
TGCGCCAGCATACACTACAGGGAAGCCTACGAGCAGTACTTC
CASIHYREAYEQYF
>TRBJ2-7|-|TRBD2|TRBV20-1
TGCAGTGCTCAGCTAGCGGGAGCTATCTACGAGCAGTACTTC
CSAQLAGAIYEQYF
>TRBJ2-5|-|TRBD2|TRBV2
TGTGCCAGCAGTGGAACTAGCGGGGGGGGAGAGACCCAGTACTTC
CASSGTSGGGETQYF
>TRBJ1-3|few|-|TRBV12-3/TRBV12-4
TGTGCCAGCAGCCCGATTGGAAACACCATATATTTT
CASSPIGNTIYF
>TRBJ2-1|-|-|TRBV7-2
TGTGCCAGCAGCCCTGCTAGCATTGGGCAGTTCTTC
CASSPASIGQFF
>TRBJ2-1|few|-|TRBV7-9
TGTGCCAGCAGCTTAGGTAGGGGAGCGGTGGATTACAATGAGCAGTTCTTC
CASSLGRGAVDYNEQFF
>TRBJ1-5|-|-|TRBV6-1
TGTGCCAGCATGCTCAATGGGCCCTCGAATCAGCCCCAGCATTTT
CASMLNGPSNQPQHF
>TRBJ1-1|-|-|TRBV11-2
TGTGCCAGCAGCTTACTGGCAGGCACTGAAGCTTTCTTT
CASSLLAGTEAFF
>TRBJ2-1|few|-|TRBV29-1
TGCAGCGTTGAATCCTCTCCCGGGAGTGGGGATGAGCAGTTCTTC
CSVESSPGSGDEQFF
>TRBJ2-5|few|-|TRBV7-2
TGTGCCAGCAGCATAGGAGGGTCGTACCAAGAGACCCAGTACTTC
CASSIGGSYQETQYF
>TRBJ2-1|-|TRBD2|TRBV24-1
TGTGCCACCAGTGGCCAGGGAGGGCATGAGCAGTTCTTC
CATSGQGGHEQFF
>TRBJ2-1|-|-|TRBV7-2
TGTGCCAGCAGCTTGAAGTCCGGGGGAAACAATGAGCAGTTCTTC
CASSLKSGGNNEQFF